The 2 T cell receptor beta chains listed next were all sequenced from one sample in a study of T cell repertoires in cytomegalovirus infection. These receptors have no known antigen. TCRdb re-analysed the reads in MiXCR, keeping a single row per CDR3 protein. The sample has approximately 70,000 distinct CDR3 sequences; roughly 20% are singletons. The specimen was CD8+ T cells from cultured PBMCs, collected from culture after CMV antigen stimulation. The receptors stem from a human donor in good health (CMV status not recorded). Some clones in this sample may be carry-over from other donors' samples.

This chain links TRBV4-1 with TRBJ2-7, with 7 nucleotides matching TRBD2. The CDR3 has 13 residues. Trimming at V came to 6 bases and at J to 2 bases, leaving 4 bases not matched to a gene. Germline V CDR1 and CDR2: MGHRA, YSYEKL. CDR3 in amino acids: CASSSAGAYEQYF. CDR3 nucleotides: TGCGCCAGCAGTTCGGCGGGGGCCTACGAGCAGTACTTC.

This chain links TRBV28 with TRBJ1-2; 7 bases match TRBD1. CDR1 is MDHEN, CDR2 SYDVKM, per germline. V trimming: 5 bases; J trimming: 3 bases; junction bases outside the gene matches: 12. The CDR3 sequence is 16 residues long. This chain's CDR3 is CASSPRQGRVYYGYTF. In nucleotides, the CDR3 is TGTGCCAGCAGTCCCAGACAGGGTCGGGTATACTATGGCTACACCTTC.